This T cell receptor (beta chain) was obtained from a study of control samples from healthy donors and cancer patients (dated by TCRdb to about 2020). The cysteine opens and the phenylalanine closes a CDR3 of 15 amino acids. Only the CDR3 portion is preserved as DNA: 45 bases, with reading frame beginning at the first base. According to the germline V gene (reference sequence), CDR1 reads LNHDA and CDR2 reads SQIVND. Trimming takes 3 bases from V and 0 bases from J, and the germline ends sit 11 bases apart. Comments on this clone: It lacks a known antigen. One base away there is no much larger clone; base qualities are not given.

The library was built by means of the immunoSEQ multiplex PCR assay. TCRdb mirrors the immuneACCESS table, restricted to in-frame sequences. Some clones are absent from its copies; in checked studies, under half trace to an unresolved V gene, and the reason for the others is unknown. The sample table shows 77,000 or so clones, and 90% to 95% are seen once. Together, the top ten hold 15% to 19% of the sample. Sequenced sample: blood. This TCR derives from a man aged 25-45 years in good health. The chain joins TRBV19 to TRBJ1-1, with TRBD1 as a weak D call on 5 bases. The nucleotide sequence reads TGTGCCAGTAGTATTAATGAGGGGATGAACACTGAAGCTTTCTTT. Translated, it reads CASSINEGMNTEAFF.